Below are 18 T cell receptor beta chains sequenced from a single sample in a study of PD-L1 blockade in urothelial cancer (dated by TCRdb to 2016 to 2017). The library was obtained by the immunoSEQ multiplex PCR assay. Drawn from immuneACCESS, this table holds only the in-frame rearrangements with V and J called that TCRdb kept. Clones are partly lost; checked studies trace under half to an unresolved V gene and leave the rest unexplained. The sample records under 40,000 clones, roughly 90% of which are singletons. 8.3% of the sample comes from the top ten. Material: PBMCs, obtained around atezolizumab (anti-PD-L1) treatment. The source is a man aged 65-85 years with urothelial cancer.

This sequence joins TRBV6-5 and TRBJ2-3, with D possibly TRBD2 on 6 matching bases. The germline V and J ends were trimmed by 5 bases and 4 bases, with 7 bases remaining between them. This CDR3 region has 12 residues. CDR1 MNHEY and CDR2 SVGAGI come from the germline V gene. The CDR3 nucleotides read TGTGCCAGCAGTGGGACTTCAGATACGCAGTATTTT. It translates to CASSGTSDTQYF.

The chain employs TRBV7-8 and TRBJ2-5; D is unclear. With 0 bases removed from V and 0 bases from J, the gap between germline ends came to 8 bases. CDR3 length: 15 amino acids. From germline, CDR1 is SGHVS and CDR2 FQNEAQ. CDR3 in DNA: TGTGCCAGCAGCTTAGCATGGCAGAACCAAGAGACCCAGTACTTC. It codes for CASSLAWQNQETQYF.

The rearrangement uses TRBV5-1 and TRBJ1-5, with D possibly matching TRBD1 (5 bases). Germline CDR1 reads SGHRS; CDR2 reads YFSETQ. V lost 6 bases and J 6 bases, leaving 19 bases between the germline ends. CDR3 size: 15 residues. The CDR3 nucleotides read TGCGCCAGCACCCTTAGGGAGGGGTGGGGTCAGCCCCAGCATTTT. Translated: CASTLREGWGQPQHF. The complete variable domain, with remaining parts taken from reference TRBV5-1 and TRBJ1-5, reads KAGVTQTPRYLIKTRGQQVTLSCSPISGHRSVSWYQQTPGQGLQFLFEYFSETQRNKGNFPGRFSGRQFSNSRSEMNVSTLELGDSALYLCASTLREGWGQPQHFGDGTRLSIL.

The V call is TRBV6-1, the J call TRBJ2-3, with TRBD1 identical over 9 bases. Unmatched junction bases numbered 4, after V lost 7 bases and J lost 2 bases. CDR3 length equals 14 residues. Germline assignment: CDR1 MNHNS and CDR2 SASEGT. Written as DNA, the CDR3 is TGTGCCAGCAACCGGGACAGGGCCACAGATACGCAGTATTTT. This encodes CASNRDRATDTQYF.

This clone appeared once. This chain uses TRBV12-1 with TRBJ1-1; the table calls TRBD1, which could not be checked here. TRBV12-1 is given as a pseudogene. CDR3 length: 14 residues. The CDR3 loop reads CASSVDRENTEAFF. DNA of the CDR3: TGTGCCAGCAGCGTGGACAGGGAGAACACTGAAGCTTTCTTT.

The V call is TRBV4-1, the J call TRBJ1-4; D is unclear. Germline V gene sequence: CDR1 MGHRA, CDR2 YSYEKL. Between the trimmed V and J ends, which lost 0 bases and 5 bases, there was a span of 13 bases. CDR3 length: 16 residues. The CDR3 sequence: CASSQEEGVPNEKLFF. The CDR3 DNA is TGCGCCAGCAGCCAAGAGGAGGGCGTCCCGAATGAAAAACTGTTTTTT.

In its sample, this clone was seen a few times. The chain joins TRBV19 to TRBJ1-2; no reliable D call. The germline CDR1 and CDR2 sequences are LNHDA and SQIVND (reference sequence). The CDR3 spans 11 residues. V was trimmed by 6 bases and J by 10 bases, leaving 12 bases between them. The CDR3 protein is CASSIGGSYTF. CDR3 sequence (DNA): TGTGCCAGTAGCATTGGAGGTTCCTACACCTTC.

The V call is TRBV29-1, the J call TRBJ1-1; maybe TRBD1 (5 bases). Germline CDR1 SQVTM, CDR2 ANQGSEA. The CDR3 runs 13 residues. Trimming pared 8 bases from V and 1 base from J, leaving 14 bases between. The CDR3 DNA reads as TGCAGCATGTACTGGGGCCCGAACACTGAAGCTTTCTTT. Amino acid sequence: CSMYWGPNTEAFF.

The chain couples TRBV10-2 to TRBJ2-7; tentative D call: TRBD1 (5 bases). V lost 4 bases and J 6 bases, leaving 13 bases between the germline ends. Looked up from germline, CDR1 is WSHSY and CDR2 is SAAADI. CDR3 length: 13 amino acids. CDR3 in DNA: TGCGCCAGCAGTGGGACAATTTATCTCGAGCAGTACTTC. It encodes CASSGTIYLEQYF.

J is TRBJ2-5 and V is TRBV7-9; maybe TRBD2 (6 bases). The V end lost 6 bases, the J end lost 2 bases, and 13 bases lay between the germline ends. This CDR3 has 14 residues. The germline gives CDR1 SEHNR, CDR2 FQNEAQ (reference sequence). CDR3 sequence: CASSFNSGQETQYF. Here the CDR3 DNA reads TGTGCCAGCAGTTTTAATAGCGGACAAGAGACCCAGTACTTC.

The chain has TRBV6-4 and TRBJ2-2, with TRBD2 identical over 9 bases. J gave up 4 bases and V 6 bases, and 3 bases lay outside the gene matches. Germline V gene lookup returns CDR1 MRHNA and CDR2 SNTAGT. The CDR3 spans 14 residues. CDR3 sequence (DNA): TGTGCCAGCAGAGGGACTAGCAGCACCGGGGAGCTGTTTTTT. This codes for CASRGTSSTGELFF.

V usage is TRBV11-2 and J usage is TRBJ2-1; TRBD1 agrees at 10 bases. CDR1 and CDR2 (germline): SGHAT, FQNNGV. V was pared by 5 bases and J by 13 bases, with 11 bases of the junction left unmatched. The CDR3 has 14 amino acids. The DNA for the CDR3 is TGTGCCAGCAGCCGGAGCGACAGGGGGCTCTTTCAGTTCTTC. Its protein product is CASSRSDRGLFQFF.

The rearrangement links TRBV5-4 to TRBJ1-2; 9 nucleotides align to TRBD1. The junction had 16 bases not matched to a gene; V was cut back by 4 bases and J by 0 bases. Germline CDR1 reads SGHNT; CDR2 reads YYREEE (reference sequence). The CDR3 contains 19 residues. CDR3 DNA: TGTGCCAGCAGCCGACTATTTCTGGTCCGGGACAGGGCTAACTATGGCTACACCTTC. Translated: CASSRLFLVRDRANYGYTF.

The chain joins TRBV11-1 to TRBJ2-1, with 9 positions matching TRBD2. CDR1 SGHAT and CDR2 FQDESV come from the germline V gene (reference sequence). With V trimmed by 3 bases and J by 6 bases, 9 bases remained unmatched. The CDR3 totals 16 residues. The CDR3 protein is CASSFRGLAGSNEQFF. CDR3 coding DNA: TGTGCCAGCAGCTTCCGCGGCCTAGCGGGGTCCAATGAGCAGTTCTTC.

The rearrangement links TRBV5-1 to TRBJ2-2, with 9 bases aligning to TRBD2. V was clipped by 3 bases and J by 2 bases; unmatched bases: 5. CDR1 SGHRS and CDR2 YFSETQ come from the germline V gene. There are 16 residues in the CDR3. Written as DNA, the CDR3 is TGCGCCAGCAGCTGGGGGGGGACTAGCAACACCGGGGAGCTGTTTTTT. Amino acids: CASSWGGTSNTGELFF. The full variable domain, with the rest looked up from reference TRBV5-1 and TRBJ2-2, is KAGVTQTPRYLIKTRGQQVTLSCSPISGHRSVSWYQQTPGQGLQFLFEYFSETQRNKGNFPGRFSGRQFSNSRSEMNVSTLELGDSALYLCASSWGGTSNTGELFFGEGSRLTVL.

The J gene is TRBJ2-4, the V gene TRBV10-3; 10 bases fit TRBD1. J was trimmed by 6 bases and V by 4 bases; bases with no gene match: 12. The CDR3 runs 17 residues. Germline lookup yields CDR1 ENHRY and CDR2 SYGVKD. Here the CDR3 DNA reads TGTGCCATCAGTGGAGGGACAGGGGACCCGGGGGCAAACATTCAGTACTTC. Translated, it gives CAISGGTGDPGANIQYF.

Here the CDR3 DNA reads TGTGCCAGCAGCAAAGAGATGGGACAGGCCCCCTACGAGCAGTACTTC. This codes for CASSKEMGQAPYEQYF. The chain has TRBV21-1 and TRBJ2-7; TRBD1, the D gene given by the table, was not confirmed from the DNA. TRBV21-1 is a documented pseudogene. The CDR3 is 16 amino acids.

V is TRBV7-3 and J is TRBJ2-7, with D perhaps matching TRBD1 (6 bases). Germline lookup yields CDR1 SGHTA and CDR2 FQGTGA. CDR3 length: 15 amino acids. With 1 base removed from V and 5 bases from J, the gap between germline ends came to 15 bases. The CDR3 protein is CASSLMSTGPHEQYF. In nucleotides, the CDR3 is TGTGCCAGCAGCTTAATGTCAACAGGGCCCCACGAGCAGTACTTC.